These 2 T cell receptor beta chains originate from one sample sequenced in a study of response to subunit inactivated influenza vaccine. From the RT-PCR reads, TCRdb called clonotypes with MiXCR, one entry per CDR3 protein. Seen here are over 800,000 distinct CDR3 sequences, approximately 21% observed once, and the top ten hold roughly a tenth. The sample in question was PBMCs from blood, obtained roughly 5 days after vaccination. The receptors shown here come from a man over 45 who received an inactivated influenza vaccine.

The rearrangement uses TRBV5-4 and TRBJ2-1; 13 positions match TRBD2. With V trimmed by 3 bases and J by 2 bases, 2 bases remained unmatched. Germline lookup yields CDR1 SGHNT and CDR2 YYREEE (reference sequence). The CDR3 has 16 residues. The CDR3 DNA sequence: TGTGCCAGCAGCTGGGGGACTAGCGGGGCCTACAATGAGCAGTTCTTC. Protein: CASSWGTSGAYNEQFF.

The chain joins TRBV20-1 to TRBJ2-7; maybe TRBD2 (5 bases). CDR1 DFQATT and CDR2 SNEGSKA come from the germline V gene (reference sequence). The CDR3 consists of 14 residues. The ends were cut back, 1 base at V and 0 bases at J, with 10 bases in the middle. The DNA for the CDR3 is TGCAGTGCTAGAGCGGGATTCCCCTCCTACGAGCAGTACTTC. Protein sequence: CSARAGFPSYEQYF.